Following are 7 T cell receptor beta chains from one sample sequenced in a study of CD8 T cells in Susac syndrome. The authors reverse transcribed roughly 0.5 to 1 ug RNA with random hexamers. Each CDR3 protein gets one entry after TCRdb re-called the immunoSEQ multiplex PCR reads with MiXCR. Here the sample spans approximately 170,000 distinct CDR3 sequences, approximately 93% being singletons. Sequenced sample: CD4+ T cells from PBMCs. These receptors all stem from a human donor with multiple sclerosis.

The chain has TRBV3-1 and TRBJ1-4; D not certain. V was cut by 3 bases and J by 8 bases, with 10 bases left in between. The CDR3 sequence is 13 residues long. The germline CDR1 and CDR2 sequences are LGHDT and YNNKEL (reference sequence). CDR3 in DNA: TGTGCCAGCAGCCACCGGGATCAGGAAAAACTGTTTTTT. Translating gives CASSHRDQEKLFF.

This sequence joins TRBV18 and TRBJ2-7; a possible D gene is TRBD2 (5 bases). Germline CDR1 KGHSH, CDR2 LQKENI. The ends were cut back, 0 bases at V and 7 bases at J, with 13 bases in the middle. The CDR3 consists of 14 residues. Here the CDR3 reads CASSPPDGPGEQYF. CDR3 DNA sequence: TGTGCCAGCTCACCACCGGACGGGCCGGGAGAGCAGTACTTC.

This chain uses TRBV5-1 with TRBJ1-1; tentatively, D is TRBD1 (5 bases). V shed 4 bases and J shed 7 bases, with 17 bases lying between them. Germline CDR1 is SGHRS and CDR2 is YFSETQ. There are 14 residues in the CDR3. CDR3 residues: CASSPFQRDGEAFF. CDR3 sequence (DNA): TGCGCCAGCAGCCCCTTCCAGAGGGACGGTGAAGCTTTCTTT.

This chain links TRBV6-6 with TRBJ1-3; D is ambiguous. In germline, CDR1 is MNHNY, CDR2 SVGAGI (reference sequence). This CDR3 is 16 amino acids long. Trimming took off 0 bases at V and 0 bases at J, with 9 bases between the two ends. DNA for the CDR3: TGTGCCAGCAGTTACTCGAATCCCAACTCTGGAAACACCATATATTTT. Protein: CASSYSNPNSGNTIYF.

J is TRBJ2-7 and V is TRBV3-1; weak D call: TRBD2 (5 bases). The CDR3 sequence is 13 residues long. V lost 4 bases to trimming and J lost 4 bases, with 11 bases between them. Per germline, CDR1 LGHDT and CDR2 YNNKEL (reference sequence). The DNA of the CDR3 is TGTGCCAGCAGCCCCCTGGACTGGTACGAGCAGTACTTC. It is translated as CASSPLDWYEQYF.

The chain is built from TRBV21-1 and TRBJ1-3. TRBV21-1 is annotated as a pseudogene. The CDR3 runs to 13 residues. CDR3 nucleotides: TGTGCCAGCAGAGGACAGCTTAGAAACACCATATATTTT. This codes for CASRGQLRNTIYF.

The chain carries TRBV28 and TRBJ1-2; the D is unclear. The germline gives CDR1 MDHEN, CDR2 SYDVKM. V lost 5 bases and J 2 bases, leaving 6 bases between the germline ends. The CDR3 is 12 residues long. CDR3 in amino acids: CASSPYNYGYTF. The DNA of the CDR3 is TGTGCCAGCAGTCCCTACAACTATGGCTACACCTTC.